A selection of T cell receptor beta chains follows, all from one sample in a study of blood T cell repertoires in COVID-19. Sequenced by immunoSEQ multiplex PCR; TCRdb stores in-frame clones only, minus some. The top ten clones hold 5% to 7% of a sample with about 140,000 clones, 80% to 85% of them seen once. Sequencing was carried out using PBMCs or T cells enriched from blood (not recorded which). Receptor source: a man between 35 and 55 years old with acute COVID-19. Both conserved end residues are trimmed from each CDR3. The D gene is left open where the match is weak.

V	J	D	CDR3
TRBV19	TRBJ1-4	NA	ASRGPTNEKLF
TRBV19	TRBJ2-1	TRBD2	ASSYGTSGIYNEQF
TRBV30	TRBJ2-3	NA	AWSNGVGADTQY
TRBV5-1	TRBJ1-1	NA	ASSLAVTGNTEAF
TRBV4-1	TRBJ2-3	TRBD1	ASSQQTGGWDTQY
TRBV4-3	TRBJ2-5	NA	ASSQNRDSGETQY
TRBV9	TRBJ2-2	TRBD1	ASSRRQGVNTGELF
TRBV24-1	TRBJ2-2	NA	ATSDLRGGPITGELF
TRBV5-1	TRBJ2-5	TRBD2	ASSSSGDQETQY
TRBV11-2	TRBJ1-3	NA	ASSRMGGGSGNTIY
TRBV6-5	TRBJ1-6	NA	ASRITGFSPLH
TRBV11-3	TRBJ2-1	TRBD2	ASSLTGGGNEQF
TRBV5-1	TRBJ1-1	NA	ASSYSKDSEAF
TRBV10-3	TRBJ1-4	NA	AISGGGLATNEKLF
TRBV6-6	TRBJ1-3	NA	ASTPTGGSGNTIY
TRBV30	TRBJ2-1	NA	AWAIYREQF
TRBV25-1	TRBJ2-7	TRBD2	ASSPREGTGEQY
TRBV5-1	TRBJ2-5	TRBD1	ASSLGQGEIGTQY
TRBV6-5	TRBJ1-3	NA	ASSLLSGNTIY
TRBV5-6	TRBJ1-4	TRBD1	ASSLYRGNEKLF
TRBV6-2/TRBV6-3	TRBJ1-1	NA	ASSYGPGDTEAF
TRBV11-2	TRBJ2-2	NA	ASTSGWGELF
TRBV6-5	TRBJ1-2	NA	ASSPPGGEGVGYT
TRBV6-1	TRBJ1-5	NA	ASSEQVYSNQPQH
TRBV5-1	TRBJ2-5	TRBD2	ASSLGTSGRARETQY
TRBV7-2	TRBJ1-5	NA	ASSRTGGSNQPQH
TRBV5-5	TRBJ1-5	NA	ASSLWVEANQPQH
TRBV28	TRBJ2-2	NA	ASSFDGSRYTGELF
TRBV5-5	TRBJ1-1	TRBD1	ASSPDREGTEAF
TRBV28	TRBJ2-7	TRBD1	ASSLPRQGAYEQY
TRBV6-5	TRBJ1-2	TRBD1	ASRSGGADYGYT
TRBV5-8	TRBJ2-1	NA	ASSFPTLYNEQF
TRBV28	TRBJ2-7	TRBD1	ASSAPGQGSYEQY
TRBV7-2	TRBJ2-5	NA	ASSLFSRGSDSQY
TRBV21-1	TRBJ2-3	NA	ASSKAVAGVEDTQY
TRBV7-9	TRBJ1-2	NA	ASRGSSYGYT
TRBV6-5	TRBJ2-1	TRBD2	AGQGSSGRMGEQF
TRBV28	TRBJ1-5	TRBD1	ASTPGQGALGQH
TRBV6-5	TRBJ1-2	TRBD1	ASSPWTGGDKGYT
TRBV7-9	TRBJ1-1	TRBD1	ASILGQGNTEAF
TRBV5-5	TRBJ2-1	TRBD1	ASSWAEAGGFYNEQF
TRBV5-1	TRBJ1-5	TRBD1	ASSPSDRRNQPQH
TRBV3-1/TRBV3-2	TRBJ1-2	TRBD1	ASSQDVGTGSYGYT
TRBV27	TRBJ2-5	TRBD2	ASSLRAGVQETQY
TRBV28	TRBJ2-1	TRBD2	ASRGGPGFEQF
TRBV18	TRBJ1-2	NA	ASSPGSRGLNYGYT
TRBV2	TRBJ2-7	TRBD1	ASSGDRGSEQY
TRBV2	TRBJ2-7	TRBD1	ASSGGTVAYEQY
TRBV9	TRBJ2-1	NA	ASSLPGERQF
TRBV5-4	TRBJ2-2	TRBD2	ASIIAGGTGELF
TRBV24-1	TRBJ2-1	NA	ATSPGSSNEQF
TRBV6-1	TRBJ2-1	TRBD1	ASRESSGTGGYNEQF
TRBV13	TRBJ1-3	NA	ASRYSGGNTIY
TRBV5-1	TRBJ2-3	TRBD1	ASSFTGGAGTDTQY
TRBV9	TRBJ2-1	NA	ASSVGPGTYNEQF
TRBV14	TRBJ2-1	TRBD1	ASSQVDRGYYNEQF
TRBV28	TRBJ2-1	NA	ASSLSRNNEQF
TRBV15	TRBJ2-1	TRBD2	ATSSSRGVYNEQF
TRBV12-3/TRBV12-4	TRBJ2-4	TRBD1	ASTETGEKY